The entry below gives a single T cell receptor beta chain sequence along with its context. Its specificity is not known. The data derive from a study of blood T cells in healthy people across ages. For the study at large: Per two T cells, about one barcoded beta molecule was captured through template switching. Study-wide results and caveats: PBMC samples, being unsorted, prevented any conclusive comparison of naive and antigen-experienced cells.

Donors were systemically healthy Caucasian individuals from Russia aged 6 to 90 years. Every participating donor contributed about 10 milliliters of peripheral blood through a draw. Combining a sample-barcoded 5' primer with a J-beta primer mix, a second PCR ran for 7 to 11 cycles. Each CDR3 protein is one row after TCRdb ran MiXCR on the 5' RACE reads. The data show 1.6 million or so distinct CDR3 sequences, 30% to 35% seen once. Losses at the gene ends were 8 bases for V and 6 bases for J; bases not matched to a gene: 13. CDR1 and CDR2 from the germline V gene are MGHRA and YSYEKL. This CDR3 comprises 14 residues.

The receptor comes from a woman aged 30 to 39 in good health. The J gene is TRBJ2-7, the V gene TRBV4-1, with 7 nucleotides matching TRBD2. Sequencing was performed on blood. The CDR3 nucleotides read TGCGCCAGCGCCCAGAGGGCGGGAGTGAGCGAGCAGTACTTC. Translating it yields CASAQRAGVSEQYF.